This entry features one T cell receptor (beta chain) sequence. Its antigen is unidentified. TCRdb's table, derived via immunoSEQ multiplex PCR, lists solely in-frame clones and lacks some. The sample has about 29,000 clones, about 87% seen once. The data stem from a study of T cells in localized non-small cell lung cancer. Regarding the study as a whole: Prolonged overall survival went with higher T cell density in the blood. Within adjacent lung there appeared a median approximately 60 of the top 100 tumor clones. Because only a single region of the tumor was sequenced, heterogeneity remains possible. Exceeding tumor, uninvolved adjacent lung had the highest T cell clonality.

Per the germline V gene, CDR1 is MDHEN and CDR2 is SYDVKM. V was clipped by 6 bases and J by 7 bases; unmatched bases: 14. This CDR3 contains 15 residues. The sequences come from peripheral blood, collected before any cancer treatment. The chain recombines TRBV28 with TRBJ2-7; 8 bases are shared with TRBD2. This sequence was found in a male donor at least 60 years old with stage I lung adenocarcinoma. DNA for the CDR3: TGTGCCAGCAGAACACAAAGCGGGGGCCTCTGGGAGCAGTACTTC. Encoded protein: CASRTQSGGLWEQYF.